This T cell receptor (beta chain) was found in a study of CD8+ T cells in alopecia areata. Study at large: The protocol delivered tofacitinib for 6 to 18 months, then withdrew it for 6 months.

Peripheral blood samples and lesional scalp punch biopsies were obtained from alopecia areata patients. Findings and limits, study-wide: It was lesional scalp, especially alopecia totalis/universalis, that showed higher clonality than normal scalp.

After isolation, RNA underwent reverse transcription to generate cDNA as the sequencing template. The repertoire was sequenced with immunoSEQ multiplex PCR; TCRdb's copy has only in-frame clones and lacks some. The sample lists about 170,000 clones; about 66% were seen once. Of note for this clone: Its antigen remains unknown.

CDR3 length: 16 residues. Germline V gives CDR1 SNHLY, CDR2 FYNNEI. V was shortened by 2 bases and J by 2 bases, with 14 bases between the two germline ends. The chain uses TRBV2 and TRBJ2-3, with D uncertain. The sequence was collected from a human donor with alopecia areata. The sequenced sample was CD8+ T cells sorted from blood, obtained at week 0. The CDR3 sequence is CASSERRTSYTDTQYF. DNA for the CDR3: TGTGCCAGCAGTGAACGTCGGACGAGTTACACAGATACGCAGTATTTT.